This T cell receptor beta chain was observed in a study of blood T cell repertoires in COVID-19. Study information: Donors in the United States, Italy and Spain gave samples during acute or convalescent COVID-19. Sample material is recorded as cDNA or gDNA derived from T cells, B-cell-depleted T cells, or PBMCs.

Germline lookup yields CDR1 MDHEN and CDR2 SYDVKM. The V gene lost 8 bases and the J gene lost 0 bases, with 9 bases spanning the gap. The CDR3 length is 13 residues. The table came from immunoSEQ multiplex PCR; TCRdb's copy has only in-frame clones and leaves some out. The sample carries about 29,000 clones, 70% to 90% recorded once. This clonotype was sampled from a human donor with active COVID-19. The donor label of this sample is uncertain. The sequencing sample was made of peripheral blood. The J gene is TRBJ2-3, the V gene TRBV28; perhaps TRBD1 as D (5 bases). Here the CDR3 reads CASDDSSTDTQYF. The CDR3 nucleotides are TGTGCCAGCGACGACAGTAGCACAGATACGCAGTATTTT.